The next 25 T cell receptor beta chains were all read from a single sample in a study of blood T cell repertoires in COVID-19. Libraries were prepared by immunoSEQ multiplex PCR; TCRdb keeps only in-frame clonotypes and omits some of them. Counted here are approximately 61,000 clones, over 80% occurring once; the ten biggest clones make up roughly 5%. The material sequenced was peripheral blood. The receptors stem from a man between 65 and 85 years old with acute or convalescent COVID-19.

The chain uses TRBV27 and TRBJ1-2, with TRBD1 matching over 10 bases. Germline values: CDR1 MNHEY, CDR2 SMNVEV (reference sequence). The CDR3 contains 14 residues. V trimming: 3 bases; J trimming: 14 bases; junction bases outside the gene matches: 12. The CDR3 region is CASSFDRGLRSLTF. In DNA form, the CDR3 reads TGTGCCAGCAGTTTTGACAGGGGGCTAAGATCCCTTACCTTC.

In its sample, this clone was seen a few times. The chain has TRBV24-1 and TRBJ2-3; no clear D. The CDR3 totals 13 residues. CDR1 KGHDR and CDR2 SFDVKD come from the germline V gene. Deletions cut 4 bases from V and 0 bases from J, with 4 bases between. The DNA of the CDR3 is TGTGCCACCAGTGAGGCTAGCACAGATACGCAGTATTTT. It codes for CATSEASTDTQYF.

This rearrangement joins TRBV7-3 to TRBJ2-1, with 10 nucleotides matching TRBD1. V dropped 5 bases and J dropped 10; count of bases not matched to a gene: 11. Germline values: CDR1 SGHTA, CDR2 FQGTGA. The CDR3 has 15 amino acids. The CDR3 coding sequence is TGTGCCAGCAGCCTGGGGACAGGGGATACCCTCGAGCAGTTCTTC. It specifies CASSLGTGDTLEQFF.

The rearrangement uses TRBV6-7 and TRBJ1-6; 9 nucleotides align to TRBD1. TRBV6-7 has ORF status, its function being uncertain. The CDR3 length is 16 residues. V lost 6 bases and J lost 9; bases outside the gene matches: 12. The chain's CDR3 is CASSRPPGTGTSPLHF. The CDR3 DNA follows: TGTGCCAGCAGCCGACCCCCCGGGACAGGGACTTCACCCCTCCACTTT.

The CDR3 reads CASSFESSYNSPLHF. The CDR3 coding sequence is TGTGCCAGCAGTTTTGAGAGCTCCTATAATTCACCCCTCCACTTT. The V gene is TRBV27, the J gene TRBJ1-6; no reliable D call. CDR1 MNHEY and CDR2 SMNVEV come from the germline V gene (reference sequence). CDR3 length: 15 residues. With 3 bases removed from V and 0 bases from J, the gap between germline ends came to 6 bases.

This clone was seen a single time. The V and J genes are TRBV18 and TRBJ2-3; 9 bases are shared with TRBD2. Per the germline V gene, CDR1 is KGHSH and CDR2 is LQKENI. The CDR3 is 16 residues long. J gave up 8 bases and V 0 bases, and 9 bases lay outside the gene matches. The CDR3 sequence is CASSPPIGLAGRTQYF. The CDR3, as DNA: TGTGCCAGCTCACCACCGATCGGGCTAGCGGGGCGTACGCAGTATTTT.

This clone was counted a single time. V gene TRBV6-5 combines with J gene TRBJ1-2, with D maybe TRBD1 (6 bases). CDR1 and CDR2 from the germline V gene are MNHEY and SVGAGI. The CDR3 runs to 14 residues. The germline V and J ends were trimmed by 5 bases and 8 bases, with 18 bases remaining between them. The CDR3 coding sequence is TGTGCCAGCAGTACGGACACAGGGCGGAGGGGCTACACCTTC. Protein sequence: CASSTDTGRRGYTF.

The rearrangement uses TRBV2 and TRBJ2-7; D remains ambiguous. The V end was cut by 8 bases, the J end by 3 bases, with 8 bases between. The CDR3 loop spans 11 amino acids. The V gene's germline CDR1 is SNHLY and CDR2 FYNNEI. The DNA for the CDR3 is TGTGCCAGCGCGTTGTACTACGAGCAGTACTTC. It yields the protein CASALYYEQYF.

The CDR3 here is CSASSVSQGALGANVLTF. The CDR3 DNA follows: TGCAGTGCTAGTTCGGTGTCGCAGGGGGCGCTCGGGGCCAACGTCCTGACTTTC. The chain uses TRBV20-1 and TRBJ2-6, with TRBD1 matching 8 bases. CDR1 is DFQATT and CDR2 is SNEGSKA in the germline V gene (reference sequence). The V gene end was trimmed by 3 bases and the J gene end by 4 bases; junction bases not matched to a gene: 14. CDR3 length: 18 residues.

The chain is built from TRBV20-1 and TRBJ2-3, with no clear D. Trimming cost V 3 bases and J 0 bases, with 7 bases left between them. The CDR3 has 13 residues. Germline CDR1 reads DFQATT; CDR2 reads SNEGSKA (reference sequence). The chain's CDR3 is CSASLLSTDTQYF. The CDR3 nucleotides are TGCAGTGCTAGTCTCCTTAGCACAGATACGCAGTATTTT.

This clone was detected a few times. The rearrangement links TRBV7-8 to TRBJ2-7, with a tentative D call TRBD2 (6 bases). The CDR3 runs to 15 residues. V was pared by 4 bases and J by 6 bases, with 19 bases between. Germline-derived CDR1 and CDR2 are SGHVS and FQNEAQ. In nucleotides, the CDR3 is TGTGCCAGCAGCTCTCTAGCGTTGGGGTCGGGCGAGCAGTACTTC. The encoded protein is CASSSLALGSGEQYF.

This clone was recorded only once. The chain is built from TRBV5-1 and TRBJ2-1, with 11 bases lining up with TRBD2. V gave up 0 bases and J gave up 5 bases; unmatched junction bases: 4. This CDR3 contains 16 residues. Germline CDR1 SGHRS, CDR2 YFSETQ. CDR3 nucleotide sequence: TGCGCCAGCAGCTTGGCGCTAGCGGGGGGAAACAATGAGCAGTTCTTC. As protein: CASSLALAGGNNEQFF.

The DNA of the CDR3 is TGTGCCAGCAGCTTGGTAGGCGGGGGGCGGACTGAAGCTTTCTTT. This sequence encodes CASSLVGGGRTEAFF. The chain employs TRBV5-5 and TRBJ1-1; D may be TRBD1 (6 bases). V lost 0 bases to trimming and J lost 5 bases, with 14 bases between them. The length of the CDR3 is 15 residues. Germline values: CDR1 SGHKS, CDR2 YYEKEE (reference sequence).

The rearrangement joins TRBV14 to TRBJ2-3; the match to TRBD2 covers 9 bases. J lost 3 bases, V lost 4 bases, and 2 bases had no gene match. The V gene's germline CDR1 is SGHDN and CDR2 FVKESK. This CDR3 region has 14 residues. The CDR3 protein is CASSPSGVTDTQYF. CDR3 nucleotide sequence: TGTGCCAGCAGCCCTAGCGGGGTGACAGATACGCAGTATTTT.

The V and J genes are TRBV5-8 and TRBJ1-2; D ambiguous. Per the germline V gene, CDR1 is SGHTS and CDR2 is YDEGEE. The V end lost 1 base, the J end lost 8 bases, and 9 bases lay between the germline ends. This CDR3 is built from 12 residues. The CDR3 protein is CASSLSGFGYTF. CDR3 coding DNA: TGTGCCAGCAGCTTGAGCGGGTTCGGCTACACCTTC.

The rearrangement uses TRBV7-9 and TRBJ1-1, with 11 bases aligning to TRBD1. With 5 bases clipped from V and 5 bases from J, the junction kept 7 bases outside the gene matches. This CDR3 region has 15 residues. Germline-derived CDR1 and CDR2 are SEHNR and FQNEAQ (reference sequence). Here the CDR3 reads CASSTWTGGYTEAFF. CDR3 nucleotide sequence: TGTGCCAGCAGCACCTGGACAGGGGGCTATACTGAAGCTTTCTTT.

The chain carries TRBV5-6 and TRBJ2-7, with 9 positions matching TRBD1. Germline trimming cut 0 bases from V and 3 bases from J; bases unmatched to any gene: 4. CDR1 and CDR2 (germline): SGHDT, YYEEEE. The length of the CDR3 is 15 residues. Here the CDR3 DNA reads TGTGCCAGCAGCTTGGGACAGGGGGTTATCTACGAGCAGTACTTC. It encodes CASSLGQGVIYEQYF.

This rearrangement joins TRBV10-2 to TRBJ2-3; 7 bases align to TRBD1. The CDR3 covers 14 residues. Trimming removed 4 bases from V and 5 bases from J; junction bases left unmatched: 6. Germline V gene lookup returns CDR1 WSHSY and CDR2 SAAADI. The CDR3 sequence is CASSANRGVDTQYF. Here the CDR3 DNA reads TGCGCCAGCAGTGCTAACAGGGGTGTAGATACGCAGTATTTT.

About this clone: One junction end does not reproduce the germline sequence, and a read error may be involved. V gene TRBV25-1 combines with J gene TRBJ1-4; tentatively, D is TRBD1 (5 bases). This CDR3 is 12 amino acids long. From germline, CDR1 is MGHDK and CDR2 SYGVNS. In DNA, the CDR3 is TGTGCCAGCAGACGGGGGAATGAACAACTGTTTTTT. Protein: CASRRGNEQLFF.

The chain uses TRBV19 and TRBJ1-5; tentative D call: TRBD1 (6 bases). The germline V gene has CDR1 LNHDA and CDR2 SQIVND (reference sequence). V was clipped by 4 bases and J by 5 bases, with 15 bases between them. This CDR3 is built from 15 residues. The DNA for the CDR3 is TGTGCCAGTAGTAAACAGTGGACAGCCCATCAGCCCCAGCATTTT. This gives the protein CASSKQWTAHQPQHF.

This clone was seen only once. The chain uses TRBV9 and TRBJ2-1; D may be TRBD2 (5 bases). V was cut by 0 bases and J by 5 bases, with 18 bases left in between. Germline V gene lookup returns CDR1 SGDLS and CDR2 YYNGEE. The CDR3 has 17 amino acids. CDR3 loop: CASSVATREVGDNEQFF. CDR3 DNA sequence: TGTGCCAGCAGCGTAGCTACGCGCGAGGTGGGAGACAATGAGCAGTTCTTC.

This clone has just one count. This chain links TRBV4-1 with TRBJ2-1; a possible D gene is TRBD2 (7 bases). This CDR3 has 17 amino acids. Germline V gene lookup returns CDR1 MGHRA and CDR2 YSYEKL. Trimming cost V 2 bases and J 3 bases, with 17 bases left between them. The CDR3 reads CASSQLGRGALYNEQFF. CDR3 DNA sequence: TGCGCCAGCAGCCAATTAGGCCGGGGGGCGCTCTACAATGAGCAGTTCTTC.

This sequence joins TRBV4-1 and TRBJ2-7, with D perhaps TRBD2 (6 bases). The germline CDR1 and CDR2 sequences are MGHRA and YSYEKL. CDR3 length equals 15 residues. Trimming took off 5 bases at V and 0 bases at J, with 14 bases between the two ends. CDR3 sequence: CASSYRDGSSYEQYF. The CDR3 DNA reads as TGCGCCAGCAGCTATCGGGACGGGAGCTCCTACGAGCAGTACTTC.

This sequence joins TRBV3-1 (or the pseudogene TRBV3-2) and TRBJ1-2; 7 bases are shared with TRBD1. Germline values: CDR1 LGHDT, CDR2 YNNKEL (reference sequence). Trimming cost V 4 bases and J 6 bases; bases outside gene matches: 11. The CDR3 runs to 15 residues. CDR3 sequence reads: CASSPSGQVGNGYTF. DNA for the CDR3: TGTGCCAGCAGCCCTTCCGGACAGGTCGGTAATGGCTACACCTTC.

The rearrangement joins TRBV28 to TRBJ1-1; D gene uncertain. The CDR3 spans 13 residues. Trimming shortened V by 0 bases and J by 4 bases, and 6 bases separated the two germline ends. Germline V gene data show CDR1 as MDHEN and CDR2 as SYDVKM. The CDR3 region is CASSLWGGTEAFF. For the CDR3, the DNA is TGTGCCAGCAGTTTATGGGGAGGCACTGAAGCTTTCTTT. The whole variable domain, remainder taken from reference TRBV28 and TRBJ1-1, is DVKVTQSSRYLVKRTGEKVFLECVQDMDHENMFWYRQDPGLGLRLIYFSYDVKMKEKGDIPEGYSVSREKKERFSLILESASTNQTSMYLCASSLWGGTEAFFGQGTRLTVV.